These T cell receptor beta chains were read from a single sample in a study of OX40 agonist ivuxolimab in advanced cancers. The repertoire was sequenced with immunoSEQ multiplex PCR; TCRdb's copy has only in-frame clones and lacks some. The sample shows around 29,000 clones, approximately 84% of them seen only once. This specimen was CD4+ or CD8+ T cells sorted from blood, taken in a trial of the OX40 agonist ivuxolimab. All receptors come from an adult with an advanced solid tumor such as melanoma, head and neck, liver or kidney cancer. Each CDR3 is given with its conserved first and last residue. The D gene is left open where the match is weak. Some rows mark clone size as missing; the rest say once, few, many or name a class of expanded clone.

length: 17
J: TRBJ1-3
D: .
V: TRBV7-6
size: once
DNA: TGTGCCAGCAGCTCGATCCTTCCGGGAGATGCTGGAAACACCATATATTTT
CDR3: CASSSILPGDAGNTIYF

length: 14
J: TRBJ1-2
D: .
V: TRBV6-5
size: once
DNA: TGTGCCAGCAGTTGGACAACAGGGAACTATGGCTACACCTTC
CDR3: CASSWTTGNYGYTF

length: 13
J: TRBJ2-7
D: TRBD1
V: TRBV6-1
size: .
DNA: TGTGCCAGCACGGGACAGTCTGTCTACGAGCAGTACTTC
CDR3: CASTGQSVYEQYF

length: 15
J: TRBJ1-1
D: TRBD1
V: TRBV19
size: .
DNA: TGTGCCAGTAGTATAGGATCTACAGGGGGCACTGAAGCTTTCTTT
CDR3: CASSIGSTGGTEAFF

length: 14
J: TRBJ1-4
D: TRBD1
V: TRBV7-9
size: .
DNA: TGTGCCAGCAGCTCCGGAGGACAGGATGAAAAACTGTTTTTT
CDR3: CASSSGGQDEKLFF

length: 11
J: TRBJ2-1
D: .
V: TRBV29-1
size: .
DNA: TGCAGCGCAGTGGCGGCCAATGAGCAGTTCTTC
CDR3: CSAVAANEQFF

length: 15
J: TRBJ1-5
D: TRBD1
V: TRBV30
size: .
DNA: TGTGCCTGGAGCGCAGGGGGCTCAAGCCATCAGCCCCAGCATTTT
CDR3: CAWSAGGSSHQPQHF

length: 14
J: TRBJ1-1
D: .
V: TRBV5-1
size: medium-sized
DNA: TGCGCCAGCAGCTGGAAGGGGCTGGACACTGAAGCTTTCTTT
CDR3: CASSWKGLDTEAFF

length: 15
J: TRBJ2-7
D: TRBD2
V: TRBV10-3
size: .
DNA: TGTGCCATCAGTGGGACTAGCGGGGGGTACAACGAGCAGTACTTC
CDR3: CAISGTSGGYNEQYF

length: 13
J: TRBJ1-1
D: TRBD1
V: TRBV7-8
size: .
DNA: TGTGCCAGCACTCGGGACAGCTACACTGAAGCTTTCTTT
CDR3: CASTRDSYTEAFF

length: 18
J: TRBJ2-5
D: TRBD2
V: TRBV9
size: few
DNA: TGTGCCAGCAGCGTAGGGAGTAGCGGGGGGCTGGAGGGGGAGACCCAGTACTTC
CDR3: CASSVGSSGGLEGETQYF

length: 15
J: TRBJ2-7
D: TRBD2
V: TRBV4-1
size: .
DNA: TGCGCCAGCAGCCAAGGGGACCGGGGGGACCACGAGCAGTACTTC
CDR3: CASSQGDRGDHEQYF

length: 13
J: TRBJ2-2
D: .
V: TRBV27
size: few
DNA: TGTGCCAGCAGTGTCGCCCATGCCGGGGAGCTGTTTTTT
CDR3: CASSVAHAGELFF

length: 17
J: TRBJ2-7
D: TRBD1
V: TRBV25-1
size: .
DNA: TGTGCCAGCAGTGACCCGAGGGGACAGCGCCAAGGGTACGAGCAGTACTTC
CDR3: CASSDPRGQRQGYEQYF

length: 12
J: TRBJ2-2
D: .
V: TRBV9
size: .
DNA: TGTGCCAGCAGCGTAGGTTCTGGGGAGCTGTTTTTT
CDR3: CASSVGSGELFF

length: 11
J: TRBJ1-1
D: .
V: TRBV6-6
size: .
DNA: TGTGCCAGCAGGGACTCCAGCGAAGCTTTCTTT
CDR3: CASRDSSEAFF

length: 16
J: TRBJ2-1
D: TRBD1
V: TRBV7-2
size: .
DNA: TGTGCCAGCAGCTCGAAAGGGGGACAGGCCTACAATGAGCAGTTCTTC
CDR3: CASSSKGGQAYNEQFF

length: 16
J: TRBJ1-2
D: .
V: TRBV4-1
size: .
DNA: TGCGCCAGCAGCCACCCCGCACCCTCCCTGATGGAAGGCTACACCTTC
CDR3: CASSHPAPSLMEGYTF

length: 15
J: TRBJ1-5
D: .
V: TRBV7-2
size: .
DNA: TGTGCCAGCAGCCAAGATCTCAGGGCAAATCAGCCCCAGCATTTT
CDR3: CASSQDLRANQPQHF

length: 14
J: TRBJ1-3
D: TRBD1
V: TRBV29-1
size: .
DNA: TGCAGCGTTTCGGGACAGGGTAACGGAAACACCATATATTTT
CDR3: CSVSGQGNGNTIYF

length: 15
J: TRBJ1-2
D: TRBD1
V: TRBV27
size: few
DNA: TGTGCCAGCAGAGGCCCCACAGGGGGTGACTATGGCTACACCTTC
CDR3: CASRGPTGGDYGYTF

length: 11
J: TRBJ2-5
D: .
V: TRBV5-4
size: .
DNA: TGTGCCAGCAGCTTGGAGGCCGCCAAAGACTTC
CDR3: CASSLEAAKDF

length: 14
J: TRBJ2-7
D: TRBD1
V: TRBV5-6
size: .
DNA: TGTGCCAGCAGCTTCGGGACAGGAACCTACGAGCAGTACTTC
CDR3: CASSFGTGTYEQYF

length: 16
J: TRBJ2-2
D: TRBD2
V: TRBV13
size: .
DNA: TGTGCCAGCAGCTTACTAGCGGGGACGGGGACCGGGGAGCTGTTTTTT
CDR3: CASSLLAGTGTGELFF

length: 16
J: TRBJ2-7
D: .
V: TRBV18
size: .
DNA: TGTGCCAGCTCACCACTCGAGGGGATGGTTGTGTACGAGCAGTACTTC
CDR3: CASSPLEGMVVYEQYF

length: 13
J: TRBJ2-1
D: TRBD2
V: TRBV27
size: .
DNA: TGTGCCAGCAGTCATGGCGGGGGTTTAGAGCAGTTCTTC
CDR3: CASSHGGGLEQFF

length: 15
J: TRBJ2-2
D: .
V: TRBV6-1
size: .
DNA: TGTGCCAGCAGTGAAGCAAGCAGGGCAACCGGGGAGCTGTTTTTT
CDR3: CASSEASRATGELFF

length: 15
J: TRBJ2-1
D: TRBD1
V: TRBV11-2
size: few
DNA: TGTGCCAGCAGCCCCGACAGGGTGTCCTACAATGAGCAGTTCTTC
CDR3: CASSPDRVSYNEQFF

length: 14
J: TRBJ1-5
D: .
V: TRBV15
size: .
DNA: TGTGCCACCTCCTCCCGCCGGGGCTATCAGCCCCAGCATTTT
CDR3: CATSSRRGYQPQHF

length: 14
J: TRBJ2-2
D: .
V: TRBV11-2
size: once
DNA: TGTGCCAGCAGGTTCTCGACGGACACCGGGGAGCTGTTTTTT
CDR3: CASRFSTDTGELFF

length: 17
J: TRBJ2-3
D: .
V: TRBV10-2
size: .
DNA: TGCGCCAGCAGTGAGCAAGTGATTAGCGGTAGCACAGATACGCAGTATTTT
CDR3: CASSEQVISGSTDTQYF

length: 15
J: TRBJ2-7
D: TRBD1
V: TRBV7-6
size: .
DNA: TGTGCCAGCAGCTTAACCGGGACAGGGGCCTACGAGCAGTACTTC
CDR3: CASSLTGTGAYEQYF

length: 14
J: TRBJ2-3
D: TRBD1
V: TRBV5-6
size: .
DNA: TGTGCCAGCAGCTGGGGGACAGCCTACGATACGCAGTATTTT
CDR3: CASSWGTAYDTQYF

length: 16
J: TRBJ2-3
D: .
V: TRBV5-1
size: .
DNA: TGCGCCAGCAGCTGGATGTGGTGGGATAGCACAGATACGCAGTATTTT
CDR3: CASSWMWWDSTDTQYF

length: 14
J: TRBJ2-7
D: .
V: TRBV19
size: few
DNA: TGTGCCAGTAGTATAGCACACAGTCACTACGAGCAGTACTTC
CDR3: CASSIAHSHYEQYF

length: 17
J: TRBJ1-6
D: .
V: TRBV5-4
size: few
DNA: TGTGCCAGCAACCGATTAGGGCAGGGGATGAGCGATTCACCCCTCCACTTT
CDR3: CASNRLGQGMSDSPLHF

length: 13
J: TRBJ2-7
D: .
V: TRBV28
size: .
DNA: TGTGCCACCCCCGGGACCACTCCCTACGAGCAGTACTTC
CDR3: CATPGTTPYEQYF

length: 17
J: TRBJ2-7
D: .
V: TRBV28
size: .
DNA: TGTGCCAGCAGTTTGCTCACCCCGGCGACACCGACCTACGAGCAGTACTTC
CDR3: CASSLLTPATPTYEQYF

length: 15
J: TRBJ2-1
D: .
V: TRBV13
size: .
DNA: TGTGCCAGCCAACCCCTGGGGACTGAGTACAATGAGCAGTTCTTC
CDR3: CASQPLGTEYNEQFF

length: 15
J: TRBJ2-5
D: TRBD1
V: TRBV7-6
size: .
DNA: TGTGCCAGCAGCGACACAGGGGCCCTCCAAGAGACCCAGTACTTC
CDR3: CASSDTGALQETQYF

length: 18
J: TRBJ2-1
D: .
V: TRBV4-1
size: .
DNA: TGCGCCAGCAGCCAATGGGGCGAGGCGGAGAGCTCCTACAATGAGCAGTTCTTC
CDR3: CASSQWGEAESSYNEQFF

length: 15
J: TRBJ2-6
D: .
V: TRBV2
size: .
DNA: TGTGCCAGCGTCGGACGGGACTCTGGGGCCAACGTCCTGACTTTC
CDR3: CASVGRDSGANVLTF

length: 13
J: TRBJ2-2
D: .
V: TRBV5-1
size: .
DNA: TGCGCCAGCAGCTTGGAGGCTACCGGGGAGCTGTTTTTT
CDR3: CASSLEATGELFF

length: 14
J: TRBJ2-3
D: TRBD1
V: TRBV28
size: .
DNA: TGTGCCAGCAGTACCGACAGGGTCACAGATACGCAGTATTTT
CDR3: CASSTDRVTDTQYF

length: 16
J: TRBJ2-1
D: TRBD2
V: TRBV7-9
size: .
DNA: TGTGCCAGCAGCCTACTGCTAGCGGGGGCCTACAATGAGCAGTTCTTC
CDR3: CASSLLLAGAYNEQFF